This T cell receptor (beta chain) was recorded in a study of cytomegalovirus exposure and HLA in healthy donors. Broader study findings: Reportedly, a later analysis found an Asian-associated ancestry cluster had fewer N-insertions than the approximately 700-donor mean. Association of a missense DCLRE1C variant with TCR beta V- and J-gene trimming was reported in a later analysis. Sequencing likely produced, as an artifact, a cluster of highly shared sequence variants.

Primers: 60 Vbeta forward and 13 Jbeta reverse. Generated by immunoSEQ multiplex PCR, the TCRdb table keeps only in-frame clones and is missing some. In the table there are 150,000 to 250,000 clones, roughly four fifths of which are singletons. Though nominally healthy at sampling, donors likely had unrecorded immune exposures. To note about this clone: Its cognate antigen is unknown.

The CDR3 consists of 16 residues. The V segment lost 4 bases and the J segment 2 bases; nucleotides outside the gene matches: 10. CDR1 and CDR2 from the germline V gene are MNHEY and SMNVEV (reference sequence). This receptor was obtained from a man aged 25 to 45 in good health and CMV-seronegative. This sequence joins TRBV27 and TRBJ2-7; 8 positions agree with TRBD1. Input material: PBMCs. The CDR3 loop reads CASSSSRDRTAYEQYF. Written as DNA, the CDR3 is TGTGCCAGCAGTTCCTCCCGGGACAGGACAGCCTACGAGCAGTACTTC.